This T cell receptor beta chain is from a study of CD8+CD57+ T cells in acquired aplastic anemia. Study as a whole: Each DNA sample taken from sorted CD4+ and CD8+ cells came to about 3 ug on average.

Genomic DNA constituted the template upon which TCR beta VDJ and CDR3 profiling was performed. TCRdb re-derived calls from the reads in MiXCR, one entry per CDR3 protein. Counted here are around 150,000 distinct CDR3 sequences, roughly 45% occurring once; the ten biggest clones make up 1.1%. This clonotype was observed at least ten times. The ends were cut back, 3 bases at V and 0 bases at J, with 13 bases in the middle. CDR3 length: 16 residues. Germline lookup yields CDR1 LNHDA and CDR2 SQIVND (reference sequence). The rearrangement uses TRBV19 and TRBJ2-3; D tentatively reads TRBD1 or TRBD2 (6 bases each). This clonotype was obtained from a human donor in good health. The sample taken for sequencing was sorted CD4+, CD8+, or CD8+CD57+ T cells (not recorded which) from PBMCs. The chain's CDR3 is CASSISRGLSTDTQYF. CDR3 nucleotide sequence: TGTGCCAGTAGTATCAGTCGGGGGCTCAGCACAGATACGCAGTATTTT.